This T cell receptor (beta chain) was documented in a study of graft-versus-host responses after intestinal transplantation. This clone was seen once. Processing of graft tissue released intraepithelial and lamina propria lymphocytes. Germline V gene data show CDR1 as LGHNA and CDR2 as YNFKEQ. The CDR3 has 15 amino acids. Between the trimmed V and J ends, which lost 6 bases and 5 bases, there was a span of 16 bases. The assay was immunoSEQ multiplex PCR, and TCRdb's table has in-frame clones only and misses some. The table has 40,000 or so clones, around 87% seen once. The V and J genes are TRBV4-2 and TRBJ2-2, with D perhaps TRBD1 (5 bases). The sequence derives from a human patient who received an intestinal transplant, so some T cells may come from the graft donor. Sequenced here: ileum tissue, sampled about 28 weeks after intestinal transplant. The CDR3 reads CASRPDSHGTGELFF. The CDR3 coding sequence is TGTGCCAGCAGACCTGACAGCCATGGGACCGGGGAGCTGTTTTTT.